Presented here are 31 T cell receptor beta chains from one specimen sequenced in a study of cytomegalovirus exposure and HLA in healthy donors. 60 Vbeta and 13 Jbeta primers were used in PCR. Sequenced by immunoSEQ multiplex PCR; TCRdb stores in-frame clones only, minus some. The sample lists 150,000 to 200,000 clones; roughly 74% were seen once. Sequencing was done on a sample of PBMCs. These receptors all stem from a male donor in good health and CMV-seronegative.

The CDR3 spells CASSEHRGPGNTIYF. Here the CDR3 DNA reads TGTGCCAGCAGCGAACACAGGGGCCCTGGAAACACCATATATTTT. V usage is TRBV7-6 and J usage is TRBJ1-3; 7 nucleotides agree with TRBD1. CDR3 size: 15 residues. Germline trimming cut 5 bases from V and 2 bases from J; bases unmatched to any gene: 6. The germline V gene has CDR1 SGHVS and CDR2 FNYEAQ.

In the case of this clone: Distinct nucleotide sequences in the sample also encode this CDR3. DNA of the CDR3: TGCGCCAGCAGCCCGGGACAGAACACTGAAGCTTTCTTT. Its protein is CASSPGQNTEAFF. The V and J genes are TRBV5-1 and TRBJ1-1; TRBD1 is a possible D gene (6 bases). V lost 4 bases and J 1 base, leaving 8 bases between the germline ends. This CDR3 comprises 13 residues. Germline CDR1 and CDR2: SGHRS and YFSETQ.

This clone has more than one count but fewer than ten. V usage is TRBV21-1 and J usage is TRBJ2-3; TRBD2 is the table's D call, not checked against the DNA. TRBV21-1 is flagged as a pseudogene. The CDR3 has 18 residues. The CDR3 region has the DNA TGTGCCAGCAGGGCTAAAAGACGGACTAGCGGGAGTAGGGATACGCAGTATTTT. It is translated as CASRAKRRTSGSRDTQYF.

The chain combines TRBV21-1 with TRBJ2-1; the table calls TRBD1, which could not be checked here. TRBV21-1 is an annotated pseudogene. This CDR3 has 16 amino acids. In nucleotides, the CDR3 is TGTGCCAGCAGCAAAGTAGGCCATGACAGGGAAAATGAGCAGTTCTTC. It is translated as CASSKVGHDRENEQFF.

The V gene is TRBV5-4, the J gene TRBJ1-2; weak D call: TRBD1 (5 bases). Germline-derived CDR1 and CDR2 are SGHNT and YYREEE (reference sequence). The CDR3 is 15 amino acids. Trimming cost V 0 bases and J 3 bases, with 12 bases left between them. CDR3 in DNA: TGTGCCAGCAGCTTGGCCGGCGGCAGGGACTATGGCTACACCTTC. Protein sequence: CASSLAGGRDYGYTF.

The CDR3 is CASSSPGANEKLFF. CDR3 DNA sequence: TGTGCCAGCAGCTCGCCGGGAGCTAATGAAAAACTGTTTTTT. The J gene is TRBJ1-4, the V gene TRBV13, with unresolved D. Trimming shortened V by 4 bases and J by 3 bases, and 9 bases separated the two germline ends. Looked up from germline, CDR1 is PRHDT and CDR2 is FYEKMQ (reference sequence). The CDR3 contains 14 residues.

This clone was picked up many times. For the CDR3, the DNA is TGTGCCAGCAGTAGCCGACAGGGGCATGACATTCAGTACTTC. Protein: CASSSRQGHDIQYF. This chain uses TRBV6-1 with TRBJ2-4; 8 positions match TRBD1. Germline V CDR1 and CDR2: MNHNS, SASEGT. The CDR3 spans 14 residues. The J segment lost 8 bases and the V segment lost 5 bases, leaving 8 bases of the junction unmatched.

V is TRBV4-2 and J is TRBJ2-5; TRBD2 is a possible D gene (6 bases). Germline V lookup: CDR1 LGHNA, CDR2 YNFKEQ. There are 16 residues in the CDR3. V was shortened by 0 bases and J by 4 bases, with 15 bases between the two germline ends. CDR3 loop: CASSQEWTPGGETQYF. As DNA, the CDR3 is TGTGCCAGCAGCCAAGAGTGGACCCCCGGGGGAGAGACCCAGTACTTC.

The chain carries TRBV5-1 and TRBJ1-1; 7 bases are shared with TRBD1. J lost 8 bases, V lost 0 bases, and 1 base had no gene match. Germline values: CDR1 SGHRS, CDR2 YFSETQ. This CDR3 contains 12 residues. The DNA for the CDR3 is TGCGCCAGCAGCTTGGGGGACAGCGAAGCTTTCTTT. This encodes CASSLGDSEAFF.

This clone is a singleton in its sample. The V gene is TRBV7-2, the J gene TRBJ2-2, with 8 bases aligning to TRBD2. Germline V gives CDR1 SGHTA, CDR2 FQGNSA. CDR3 size: 17 residues. Trimming removed 3 bases from V and 0 bases from J; junction bases left unmatched: 6. The CDR3 DNA sequence: TGTGCCAGCAGCTTTGGGGTAGCGGGACCGAACACCGGGGAGCTGTTTTTT. It specifies CASSFGVAGPNTGELFF.

The chain combines TRBV7-9 with TRBJ2-7; 9 bases match TRBD1. The V and J ends lost 4 bases and 1 base, in that order; junction bases with no gene match: 8. CDR1 and CDR2 (germline): SEHNR, FQNEAQ (reference sequence). The CDR3 is made up of 16 amino acids. The CDR3 loop reads CASSSLGTGMSYEQYF. CDR3 DNA sequence: TGTGCCAGCAGCTCGTTGGGGACAGGGATGTCCTACGAGCAGTACTTC.

The gene calls are TRBV30 and TRBJ1-2; perhaps TRBD1 as D (5 bases). Trimming shortened V by 2 bases and J by 12 bases, and 19 bases separated the two germline ends. The CDR3 length is 13 residues. Germline V gene lookup returns CDR1 GTSNPN and CDR2 SVGIG (reference sequence). The DNA for the CDR3 is TGTGCCTGGAGTCCAAAATCCAGGGATGTGAACACCTTC. Translation: CAWSPKSRDVNTF.

The table lists this clone with a few counts. The chain links TRBV4-1 to TRBJ1-3, with D uncertain. The CDR3 runs to 15 residues. Trimming pared 0 bases from V and 3 bases from J, leaving 9 bases between. In germline, CDR1 is MGHRA, CDR2 YSYEKL. CDR3 region: CASSQDVGDGNTIYF. The CDR3 DNA sequence: TGCGCCAGCAGCCAAGATGTGGGAGATGGAAACACCATATATTTT.

V gene TRBV2 combines with J gene TRBJ1-2; D is possibly TRBD1 (6 bases). This CDR3 has 12 residues. The germline V and J ends were trimmed by 8 bases and 5 bases, with 12 bases remaining between them. CDR1 is SNHLY and CDR2 is FYNNEI in the germline V gene. The CDR3, as DNA: TGTGCCAGCGGCAGGGACATATATGGCTACACCTTC. Amino acid sequence: CASGRDIYGYTF.

The chain is built from TRBV15 and TRBJ2-3, with 9 bases lining up with TRBD1. This CDR3 is built from 16 residues. J lost 5 bases, V lost 3 bases, and 9 bases had no gene match. Germline assignment: CDR1 LNHNV and CDR2 YYDKDF (reference sequence). This CDR3 is CATSRGSQGAGDTQYF. Written as DNA, the CDR3 is TGTGCCACCAGCAGGGGGTCACAGGGGGCGGGAGATACGCAGTATTTT. The whole variable domain, filled in from reference TRBV15 and TRBJ2-3, reads DAMVIQNPRYQVTQFGKPVTLSCSQTLNHNVMYWYQQKSSQAPKLLFHYYDKDFNNEADTPDNFQSRRPNTSFCFLDIRSPGLGDTAMYLCATSRGSQGAGDTQYFGPGTRLTVL.

The chain combines TRBV7-6 with TRBJ2-7; TRBD2 matches 11 bases. Per germline, CDR1 SGHVS and CDR2 FNYEAQ. CDR3 length equals 13 residues. V dropped 5 bases and J dropped 7; count of bases not matched to a gene: 4. The CDR3 is CASSTRLAGEQYF. The CDR3 bases are TGTGCCAGCAGCACGCGACTAGCGGGGGAGCAGTACTTC.

J is TRBJ2-3 and V is TRBV5-4; perhaps TRBD1 as D (6 bases). The CDR3 length is 14 residues. Germline CDR1 is SGHNT and CDR2 is YYREEE (reference sequence). V dropped 4 bases and J dropped 11 bases, with 20 bases sitting between them. The CDR3 coding sequence is TGTGCCAGCAGCCGCCGGGACATGGGAATCAGGCAGTATTTT. As protein: CASSRRDMGIRQYF.

The chain carries TRBV4-3 and TRBJ2-3, with 9 positions matching TRBD1. The CDR3 has 15 amino acids. Germline V lookup: CDR1 LGHNA, CDR2 YSLEER. Germline trimming cut 4 bases from V and 2 bases from J; bases unmatched to any gene: 4. The CDR3 sequence: CASSPRTGDTDTQYF. CDR3 sequence (DNA): TGCGCCAGCAGCCCCCGGACAGGGGACACAGATACGCAGTATTTT.

The chain has TRBV28 and TRBJ2-4, with a tentative D call TRBD2 (6 bases). The V and J ends lost 6 bases and 8 bases respectively, with 17 bases between them. Germline CDR1 MDHEN, CDR2 SYDVKM. This CDR3 spans 14 amino acids. The CDR3 DNA follows: TGTGCCAGCAGCTCGCAGGGTGGAGGGGACATTCAGTACTTC. Translating gives CASSSQGGGDIQYF.

V is TRBV6-6 and J is TRBJ1-1, with D tentatively TRBD1 (5 bases). This CDR3 has 13 amino acids. Germline values: CDR1 MNHNY, CDR2 SVGAGI (reference sequence). Trimming stripped 5 bases from V and 11 bases from J, with 18 bases between. The CDR3 bases are TGTGCCAGCAGTCCGGACACCCTTCGGGGGGCTTTCTTT. It encodes CASSPDTLRGAFF.

The V call is TRBV6-5, the J call TRBJ1-2; D is unclear. Germline V gene data show CDR1 as MNHEY and CDR2 as SVGAGI. The CDR3 runs to 13 residues. Trimming removed 4 bases at V and 4 bases at J, with 10 bases between. DNA for the CDR3: TGTGCCAGCAGTTCCGGGTTCGGCTATGGCTACACCTTC. This encodes CASSSGFGYGYTF.

This sequence joins TRBV19 and TRBJ2-7; 8 nucleotides match TRBD1. The trim removed 6 bases at V and 6 bases at J, leaving 4 bases unmatched. This CDR3 is built from 12 residues. The V gene's germline CDR1 is LNHDA and CDR2 SQIVND (reference sequence). The CDR3 sequence: CASSPGQGEQYF. The CDR3 nucleotides are TGTGCCAGTAGCCCCGGACAGGGCGAGCAGTACTTC. The full variable domain, completed using reference TRBV19 and TRBJ2-7, is DGGITQSPKYLFRKEGQNVTLSCEQNLNHDAMYWYRQDPGQGLRLIYYSQIVNDFQKGDIAEGYSVSREKKESFPLTVTSAQKNPTAFYLCASSPGQGEQYFGPGTRLTVT.

This clone was detected once. V is TRBV19 and J is TRBJ1-1; possible D gene TRBD1, 5 bases. This CDR3 is 13 amino acids long. The germline V and J ends were trimmed by 4 bases and 5 bases, with 11 bases remaining between them. Germline V gene data show CDR1 as LNHDA and CDR2 as SQIVND (reference sequence). In nucleotides, the CDR3 is TGTGCCAGTAGTAACCGGGGGAGAACTGAAGCTTTCTTT. It yields the protein CASSNRGRTEAFF.

The chain carries TRBV6-1 and TRBJ1-1, with TRBD1 matching over 7 bases. With V trimmed by 6 bases and J by 7 bases, 5 bases remained unmatched. The CDR3 has 12 residues. The germline V gene has CDR1 MNHNS and CDR2 SASEGT. CDR3: CASSRTGGEAFF. The CDR3 DNA sequence: TGTGCCAGCAGCAGGACAGGAGGTGAAGCTTTCTTT.

This clone occurred once. The chain has TRBV2 and TRBJ1-2; 7 bases are a match to TRBD1. Unmatched junction bases numbered 7, after V lost 5 bases and J lost 4 bases. Germline loops: CDR1 SNHLY, CDR2 FYNNEI. There are 14 residues in the CDR3. The CDR3 DNA reads TGTGCCAGCAGTAAAGGGGGACAGTTCTATGGCTACACCTTC. Translating it yields CASSKGGQFYGYTF.

There are a few counts of this clone. Here the CDR3 reads CASRPWDRGMDTEAFF. CDR3 nucleotide sequence: TGTGCCAGTAGACCATGGGACAGGGGGATGGACACTGAAGCTTTCTTT. The V gene is TRBV19, the J gene TRBJ1-1; the match to TRBD1 covers 11 bases. Trimming cost V 6 bases and J 3 bases; bases outside gene matches: 9. The germline gives CDR1 LNHDA, CDR2 SQIVND (reference sequence). CDR3 length: 16 residues.

This chain joins TRBV7-9 and TRBJ2-3, with TRBD2 as a possible D gene (6 bases). Germline V gene data show CDR1 as SEHNR and CDR2 as FQNEAQ (reference sequence). The CDR3 has 15 residues. V lost 4 bases, J lost 0 bases, and 11 bases lay in between. In DNA, the CDR3 is TGTGCCAGCAGCTCGCGGGGATCTAGCACAGATACGCAGTATTTT. Protein product: CASSSRGSSTDTQYF.

This clone came up once. The V gene is TRBV6-5, the J gene TRBJ2-7, with TRBD2 matching over 7 bases. Germline CDR1 and CDR2: MNHEY and SVGAGI. The V and J ends lost 2 bases and 3 bases, in that order; junction bases with no gene match: 4. This CDR3 spans 14 amino acids. The CDR3 loop reads CASSYGGVSYEQYF. DNA of the CDR3: TGTGCCAGCAGTTACGGGGGGGTTAGCTACGAGCAGTACTTC.

This clone was seen just once. CDR3 protein: CASRQGQVLETQYF. The CDR3 DNA is TGTGCCAGCAGGCAAGGACAAGTGCTAGAGACCCAGTACTTC. The J gene is TRBJ2-5, the V gene TRBV5-5, with TRBD1 as a possible D gene (5 bases). CDR1 and CDR2 from the germline V gene are SGHKS and YYEKEE (reference sequence). There are 14 residues in the CDR3. The V end lost 5 bases, the J end lost 4 bases, and 15 bases lay between the germline ends.

This clone was counted between two and nine times. The genes are TRBV6-5 and TRBJ2-5, with 10 bases aligning to TRBD2. CDR1 is MNHEY, CDR2 SVGAGI, per germline. The length of the CDR3 is 16 residues. Losses at the gene ends were 0 bases for V and 5 bases for J; bases not matched to a gene: 6. The CDR3 loop is CASSYSRLAGAETQYF. CDR3 DNA sequence: TGTGCCAGCAGTTACTCCCGGCTAGCGGGAGCTGAGACCCAGTACTTC.

As for this clone: One end of the junction is discordant with germline, which a read error may explain. The chain is built from TRBV5-1 and TRBJ2-5, with D possibly matching TRBD1 (6 bases). The CDR3 extends over 15 amino acids. Germline V gene data show CDR1 as SGHRS and CDR2 as YFSETQ. The DNA of the CDR3 is TGCGCCAGCAGTACTTCCGGACAGTACCATGAGACCCAGTACTTC. It specifies CASSTSGQYHETQYF.